Following are 10 T cell receptor beta chains from one sample sequenced in a study of shared clonotypes between healthy human individuals. Profiling relied on immunoSEQ multiplex PCR, and the TCRdb table lists in-frame clones only, not all of them. This table has about 1.4 million clones, roughly 95% appearing once. The sequenced sample consisted of naive CD4+ T cells sorted from blood. The subset is: CD45RA+ positively selected. These receptors came from a man in his thirties or forties in good health.

V usage is TRBV30 and J usage is TRBJ1-1, with D hard to call. Germline V gene sequence: CDR1 GTSNPN, CDR2 SVGIG (reference sequence). Trimming stripped 4 bases from V and 0 bases from J, with 9 bases between. This CDR3 is built from 13 residues. In DNA, the CDR3 is TGTGCCTGGACAGGCGGCATGAACACTGAAGCTTTCTTT. Its protein is CAWTGGMNTEAFF.

Note on this clone: Other DNA variants within this sample encode the same CDR3. The chain uses TRBV7-3 and TRBJ1-1, with 8 bases aligning to TRBD1. The V segment lost 2 bases and the J segment 1 base; nucleotides outside the gene matches: 3. The CDR3 has 15 amino acids. Germline CDR1 SGHTA, CDR2 FQGTGA. CDR3 nucleotides: TGTGCCAGCAGCTTATCCGGGACAGGGAACACTGAAGCTTTCTTT. This sequence encodes CASSLSGTGNTEAFF.

V gene TRBV19 combines with J gene TRBJ2-7; D may correspond to TRBD1 or TRBD2 (5 bases each). Germline V gene sequence: CDR1 LNHDA, CDR2 SQIVND (reference sequence). This CDR3 is built from 15 residues. The germline V and J ends were trimmed by 6 bases and 0 bases, with 15 bases remaining between them. The CDR3 nucleotides read TGTGCCAGTAGCCAGAGGGGAGCGTTCTCCTACGAGCAGTACTTC. It specifies CASSQRGAFSYEQYF. Combining the CDR3 with reference TRBV19 and TRBJ2-7 gives the whole variable domain DGGITQSPKYLFRKEGQNVTLSCEQNLNHDAMYWYRQDPGQGLRLIYYSQIVNDFQKGDIAEGYSVSREKKESFPLTVTSAQKNPTAFYLCASSQRGAFSYEQYFGPGTRLTVT.

The V call is TRBV28, the J call TRBJ1-5, with D unresolved. CDR1 is MDHEN and CDR2 is SYDVKM in the germline V gene. This CDR3 is 14 amino acids long. Deletions cut 3 bases from V and 4 bases from J, with 10 bases between. The CDR3 nucleotides read TGTGCCAGCAGTTTCCGTCATCAAAATCAGCCCCAGCATTTT. Translating it yields CASSFRHQNQPQHF.

The chain is built from TRBV5-5 and TRBJ1-2; unclear D gene. The CDR3 covers 14 residues. CDR1 is SGHKS and CDR2 is YYEKEE in the germline V gene (reference sequence). V dropped 0 bases and J dropped 5 bases, with 11 bases sitting between them. Written as DNA, the CDR3 is TGTGCCAGCAGCTTGGCGGGCCAGCTTTATGGCTACACCTTC. Protein product: CASSLAGQLYGYTF.

The CDR3 here is CASSFASRSYEQYF. CDR3 nucleotide sequence: TGCGCCAGCAGCTTCGCTAGCCGGTCCTACGAGCAGTACTTC. The V and J genes are TRBV5-1 and TRBJ2-7, with a weak D call TRBD2 (5 bases). Trimming removed 2 bases at V and 1 base at J, with 10 bases between. This CDR3 is built from 14 residues. Per the germline V gene, CDR1 is SGHRS and CDR2 is YFSETQ.

This rearrangement joins TRBV28 to TRBJ1-5, with no clear D. Germline-derived CDR1 and CDR2 are MDHEN and SYDVKM. The V and J ends lost 6 bases and 0 bases respectively, with 6 bases between them. The CDR3 spans 13 residues. The CDR3 loop is CASRSDSNQPQHF. CDR3 DNA sequence: TGTGCCAGCAGATCGGATAGCAATCAGCCCCAGCATTTT.

The rearrangement joins TRBV19 to TRBJ2-3; TRBD2 matches at 13 bases. Germline values: CDR1 LNHDA, CDR2 SQIVND (reference sequence). This CDR3 is built from 15 residues. V gave up 6 bases and J gave up 6 bases; unmatched junction bases: 6. The CDR3 DNA sequence: TGTGCCAGTAGAACTAGCGGGAGGGCCTTTGATACGCAGTATTTT. Translation gives CASRTSGRAFDTQYF. Looking up the rest from reference TRBV19 and TRBJ2-3 gives the full variable domain: DGGITQSPKYLFRKEGQNVTLSCEQNLNHDAMYWYRQDPGQGLRLIYYSQIVNDFQKGDIAEGYSVSREKKESFPLTVTSAQKNPTAFYLCASRTSGRAFDTQYFGPGTRLTVL.

V gene TRBV7-8 combines with J gene TRBJ2-2; the D gene could be TRBD1 or TRBD2 (5 bases each). V was pared by 3 bases and J by 3 bases, with 14 bases between. The CDR3 has 16 amino acids. Germline V gives CDR1 SGHVS, CDR2 FQNEAQ. The CDR3 DNA follows: TGTGCCAGCAGCTTCCGGGACGGAGGATACACCGGGGAGCTGTTTTTT. Residues: CASSFRDGGYTGELFF.

The J gene is TRBJ1-2, the V gene TRBV7-6; D perhaps matches TRBD1 (5 bases). The germline V and J ends were trimmed by 5 bases and 8 bases, with 15 bases remaining between them. This CDR3 comprises 13 residues. Germline V CDR1 and CDR2: SGHVS, FNYEAQ. The CDR3 sequence is CASSPSWGDGYTF. CDR3 bases: TGTGCCAGCAGCCCCTCATGGGGGGACGGCTACACCTTC.